This entry lists 25 T cell receptor beta chains sequenced from one sample in a study of beta chain features in type 1 diabetes. The study, taken as a whole, reports: For Type 1 diabetes patients, all four CD4+ subsets carried TCRB CDR3s that were moderately but significantly shorter.

The isolated RNA, all of it, was reverse transcribed, so expressed TCRB transcripts were what got sequenced. TCRdb keeps only in-frame clones here, not all; method: immunoSEQ multiplex PCR. Of approximately 730,000 clones listed, roughly an eighth are singletons. Antigen specificity for these receptors is unknown. Sequencing was carried out using naive CD4+ T cells from blood. The receptors originated from a man younger than 30 with type 1 diabetes.

This clone was observed a handful of times. This chain connects TRBV30 to TRBJ2-7, with D possibly TRBD1 on 5 matching bases. The germline CDR1 and CDR2 sequences are GTSNPN and SVGIG (reference sequence). This CDR3 contains 14 residues. Trimming stripped 1 base from V and 2 bases from J, with 12 bases between. The CDR3 DNA sequence: TGTGCCTGGAGTGGGGGAACAGGCCCCTACGAGCAGTACTTC. It specifies CAWSGGTGPYEQYF.

The chain joins TRBV15 to TRBJ2-7, with D unclear. Germline CDR1 is LNHNV and CDR2 is YYDKDF (reference sequence). This CDR3 is 15 amino acids long. Trimming took 0 bases from V and 4 from J, leaving 13 bases between them. The CDR3 spells CATSREGLIGYEQYF. The CDR3 nucleotides are TGTGCCACCAGCAGAGAAGGCCTAATTGGGTACGAGCAGTACTTC.

The chain is built from TRBV7-9 and TRBJ2-2, with D hard to call. CDR1 and CDR2 (germline): SEHNR, FQNEAQ (reference sequence). V was cut by 5 bases and J by 6 bases, with 1 base left in between. The CDR3 is 10 residues long. The CDR3 bases are TGTGCCAGCAGCGCCGGGGAGCTGTTTTTT. Translation: CASSAGELFF. The variable domain in full, with the rest retrieved from reference TRBV7-9 and TRBJ2-2, is DTGVSQNPRHKITKRGQNVTFRCDPISEHNRLYWYRQTLGQGPEFLTYFQNEAQLEKSRLLSDRFSAERPKGSFSTLEIQRTEQGDSAMYLCASSAGELFFGEGSRLTVL.

This clone was seen a handful of times. The chain joins TRBV7-9 to TRBJ2-1; 7 bases agree with TRBD2. Trimming took 4 bases from V and 8 from J; bases not matched to a gene: 11. This CDR3 has 15 amino acids. Germline loops: CDR1 SEHNR, CDR2 FQNEAQ (reference sequence). The CDR3: CASSSTAGVVYEQFF. The CDR3 bases are TGTGCCAGCAGCTCCACCGCGGGGGTGGTCTATGAGCAGTTCTTC.

This clone was seen a few times. The rearrangement uses TRBV6-5 and TRBJ1-4; D might be TRBD1 (5 bases). The V gene lost 6 bases and the J gene lost 8 bases, with 13 bases spanning the gap. This CDR3 comprises 13 residues. Per germline, CDR1 MNHEY and CDR2 SVGAGI. CDR3 residues: CASSTTGTEKLFF. In DNA form, the CDR3 reads TGTGCCAGCAGCACTACCGGGACCGAAAAACTGTTTTTT.

J is TRBJ1-4 and V is TRBV9; the D is unclear. The CDR3 runs 14 residues. Per the germline V gene, CDR1 is SGDLS and CDR2 is YYNGEE. V lost 4 bases and J lost 5, with 12 bases in between. CDR3: CASSQRQDNEKLFF. CDR3 nucleotides: TGTGCCAGCAGCCAAAGGCAGGACAATGAAAAACTGTTTTTT.

This chain uses TRBV19 with TRBJ2-2; no firm D call. The ends were cut back, 5 bases at V and 2 bases at J, with 12 bases in the middle. Germline values: CDR1 LNHDA, CDR2 SQIVND (reference sequence). The CDR3 totals 15 residues. CDR3 nucleotides: TGTGCCAGTAGTCAGAATAGATTTAACACCGGGGAGCTGTTTTTT. Translated, it gives CASSQNRFNTGELFF.

The genes are TRBV7-2 and TRBJ2-7; the D gene is possibly TRBD1 (5 bases). Germline CDR1 SGHTA, CDR2 FQGNSA. V gave up 5 bases and J gave up 3 bases, with 14 bases separating them. The CDR3 consists of 14 residues. The CDR3 DNA follows: TGTGCCAGCAGCCGCTCGGCAGGGATCTACGAGCAGTACTTC. Its translation: CASSRSAGIYEQYF.

The rearrangement joins TRBV2 to TRBJ1-3; D might be TRBD1 (5 bases). This CDR3 is 14 amino acids long. Trimming left V 2 bases short and J 8 bases short, with 13 bases between. CDR1 is SNHLY, CDR2 FYNNEI, per germline. In nucleotides, the CDR3 is TGTGCCAGCAGTGAACAGGGATGGGAGGACACCATATATTTT. Protein product: CASSEQGWEDTIYF.

This chain connects TRBV7-9 to TRBJ1-2, with 9 positions matching TRBD1. The germline gives CDR1 SEHNR, CDR2 FQNEAQ (reference sequence). The CDR3 contains 16 residues. The V segment lost 5 bases and the J segment 2 bases; nucleotides outside the gene matches: 9. The CDR3 protein is CASSRGRDRVNYGYTF. CDR3 in DNA: TGTGCCAGCAGCCGAGGGCGGGACAGGGTCAACTATGGCTACACCTTC.

CDR3 bases: TGCGCCAGCAGCCAAGGCCGTATCTCCTACGAGCAGTACTTC. Translating gives CASSQGRISYEQYF. The genes are TRBV4-1 and TRBJ2-7; D remains ambiguous. This CDR3 spans 14 amino acids. Trimming removed 1 base from V and 0 bases from J, with 7 bases in between. CDR1 is MGHRA and CDR2 is YSYEKL in the germline V gene.

This clone has a handful of counts. V and J are TRBV9 and TRBJ2-5, with unresolved D. Germline CDR1 is SGDLS and CDR2 is YYNGEE. V lost 1 base and J lost 1, with 5 bases in between. This CDR3 spans 13 amino acids. This chain's CDR3 is CASSVTTQETQYF. The CDR3 nucleotides read TGTGCCAGCAGCGTAACGACCCAAGAGACCCAGTACTTC.

In this sample, this clone turned up a few times. This chain connects TRBV28 to TRBJ2-1; 8 nucleotides align to TRBD2. Germline CDR1 reads MDHEN; CDR2 reads SYDVKM. V lost 8 bases, J lost 4 bases, and 7 bases stayed unmatched. The CDR3 is made up of 14 amino acids. This CDR3 reads CASPPGLDYNEQFF. CDR3 in DNA: TGTGCCAGCCCCCCGGGACTAGATTACAATGAGCAGTTCTTC. Filled out from reference TRBV28 and TRBJ2-1, the complete variable domain reads DVKVTQSSRYLVKRTGEKVFLECVQDMDHENMFWYRQDPGLGLRLIYFSYDVKMKEKGDIPEGYSVSREKKERFSLILESASTNQTSMYLCASPPGLDYNEQFFGPGTRLTVL.

The chain employs TRBV7-3 and TRBJ2-3; 14 nucleotides agree with TRBD2. Germline CDR1 and CDR2: SGHTA and FQGTGA. The length of the CDR3 is 17 residues. After removal of 4 bases from V and 4 bases from J, the junction contained 7 bases not matched to a gene. The CDR3 DNA reads TGTGCCAGCAGCTCGAGACTAGCGGGGGGGCCAGCAGATACGCAGTATTTT. Its protein product is CASSSRLAGGPADTQYF.

This clone was observed a few times. V gene TRBV29-1 combines with J gene TRBJ1-3; D is uncertain. Germline CDR1 and CDR2: SQVTM and ANQGSEA. This CDR3 comprises 15 residues. The V end lost 4 bases, the J end lost 0 bases, and 13 bases lay between the germline ends. CDR3 amino acids: CSVASLPGSGNTIYF. CDR3 in DNA: TGCAGCGTTGCCAGCCTCCCGGGCTCTGGAAACACCATATATTTT.

The V gene is TRBV10-3, the J gene TRBJ2-1; 7 nucleotides agree with TRBD2. Trimming took 5 bases from V and 6 from J; bases not matched to a gene: 4. CDR1 is ENHRY and CDR2 is SYGVKD in the germline V gene. The CDR3 contains 13 residues. CDR3 amino acids: CAISSSGRNEQFF. CDR3 DNA sequence: TGTGCCATCAGTTCTAGCGGTCGCAATGAGCAGTTCTTC.

V is TRBV29-1 and J is TRBJ1-1; 10 bases agree with TRBD1. V lost 0 bases, J lost 2 bases, and 12 bases stayed unmatched. The CDR3 contains 18 residues. Germline loops: CDR1 SQVTM, CDR2 ANQGSEA. The CDR3 region is CSVEDQVSGTGANTEAFF. CDR3 in DNA: TGCAGCGTTGAAGACCAGGTTTCCGGGACAGGGGCCAACACTGAAGCTTTCTTT.

The chain recombines TRBV5-1 with TRBJ1-1; maybe TRBD1 (5 bases). Germline-derived CDR1 and CDR2 are SGHRS and YFSETQ. Trimming left V 0 bases short and J 6 bases short, with 12 bases between. The CDR3 loop spans 14 amino acids. CDR3 nucleotide sequence: TGCGCCAGCAGCTTGGCCGGGGCCGCCCCTGAAGCTTTCTTT. It yields the protein CASSLAGAAPEAFF. The full variable domain, with the rest looked up from reference TRBV5-1 and TRBJ1-1, is KAGVTQTPRYLIKTRGQQVTLSCSPISGHRSVSWYQQTPGQGLQFLFEYFSETQRNKGNFPGRFSGRQFSNSRSEMNVSTLELGDSALYLCASSLAGAAPEAFFGQGTRLTVV.

This clone came up a few times. The CDR3 here is CASSPPGGPYNEQFF. Written as DNA, the CDR3 is TGTGCCAGCTCACCACCCGGGGGGCCGTACAATGAGCAGTTCTTC. The chain combines TRBV18 with TRBJ2-1; TRBD2 might be the D (7 bases). From germline, CDR1 is KGHSH and CDR2 LQKENI. The germline V and J ends were trimmed by 0 bases and 4 bases, with 10 bases remaining between them. This CDR3 has 15 amino acids.

The CDR3 loop reads CAHEGQTTYEQYF. CDR3 DNA: TGTGCCCACGAGGGACAGACGACCTACGAGCAGTACTTC. This chain connects TRBV6-1 to TRBJ2-7; TRBD1 matches at 7 bases. The CDR3 has 13 residues. CDR1 is MNHNS, CDR2 SASEGT, per germline. Trimming took 11 bases from V and 2 from J; bases not matched to a gene: 9.

This clone was seen only a few times. The chain links TRBV5-1 to TRBJ1-5; 7 nucleotides agree with TRBD1. The CDR3 sequence is 14 residues long. V lost 3 bases, J lost 3 bases, and 3 bases stayed unmatched. CDR1 SGHRS and CDR2 YFSETQ come from the germline V gene. For the CDR3, the DNA is TGCGCCAGCAGCTCTGGGACAGACAATCAGCCCCAGCATTTT. Residues: CASSSGTDNQPQHF.

This sequence joins TRBV9 and TRBJ2-7; the D gene is possibly TRBD1 (6 bases). The ends were cut back, 3 bases at V and 0 bases at J, with 13 bases in the middle. The germline V gene has CDR1 SGDLS and CDR2 YYNGEE. There are 15 residues in the CDR3. The CDR3 DNA sequence: TGTGCCAGCAGCGCCACCGGGACAAACTCCTACGAGCAGTACTTC. Encoded protein: CASSATGTNSYEQYF.

This clone was observed a few times. The chain employs TRBV5-1 and TRBJ2-3; D may be TRBD2 (6 bases). The CDR3 covers 15 residues. The germline V gene has CDR1 SGHRS and CDR2 YFSETQ. Trimming stripped 0 bases from V and 2 bases from J, with 10 bases between. This chain's CDR3 is CASSLVGRDTDTQYF. The CDR3 nucleotides are TGCGCCAGCAGCTTGGTGGGGCGGGACACAGATACGCAGTATTTT.

A few counts support this clone. The J gene is TRBJ2-3, the V gene TRBV25-1; the D is unclear. The CDR3 length is 14 residues. Trimming cost V 5 bases and J 0 bases, with 9 bases left between them. Germline lookup yields CDR1 MGHDK and CDR2 SYGVNS. The CDR3 nucleotides are TGTGCCAGCAGTCCGAGATCTAGCACAGATACGCAGTATTTT. This codes for CASSPRSSTDTQYF.

This rearrangement joins TRBV27 to TRBJ2-3; possibly TRBD2 for D (6 bases). V dropped 5 bases and J dropped 10 bases, with 22 bases sitting between them. The CDR3 is made up of 15 amino acids. Germline lookup yields CDR1 MNHEY and CDR2 SMNVEV (reference sequence). CDR3 nucleotides: TGTGCCAGCAGTGCCGGTGGGACTGGCCGGGGGTCGCAGTATTTT. Translation gives CASSAGGTGRGSQYF.